This T cell receptor beta chain was recorded in a study of technical replicates of blood from several donors. The V end was cut by 5 bases, the J end by 0 bases, with 11 bases between. The CDR3 contains 15 residues. The V gene's germline CDR1 is SGHNT and CDR2 YENEEA. The method was immunoSEQ multiplex PCR; TCRdb's version includes in-frame clones alone and lacks a portion of them. The sample includes tens of thousands of clones, roughly 96% of them seen just once. The J gene is TRBJ2-1, the V gene TRBV11-3; the D gene is possibly TRBD2 (5 bases). Material for sequencing was T cells isolated from PBMCs. This TCR came from a human donor in good health. The CDR3 reads CASSGTGSSYNEQFF. CDR3 coding DNA: TGTGCCAGCAGCGGAACGGGAAGCTCCTACAATGAGCAGTTCTTC.